These T cell receptor beta chains were read from a single sample in a study of circulating and synovial CD4+ cells in juvenile arthritis. Clones were read by immunoSEQ multiplex PCR, and TCRdb kept only the in-frame ones, dropping some. The sample records over 30,000 clones, just under 95% being singletons. Sample: CD4+ T cells from blood. The receptor set was obtained from a human donor with juvenile idiopathic arthritis. CDR3s include the opening cysteine and the closing phenylalanine or tryptophan. D genes are given only for firm matches. Some rows mark clone size as missing; the rest say once, few, many or name a class of expanded clone.

cdr3_nt	cdr3_aa	d_call	v_call	j_call	clone_size
TGTGCCAGCAGCCAAGGTTACAGCCACACCGGGGAGCTGTTTTTT	CASSQGYSHTGELFF	.	TRBV14	TRBJ2-2	.
TGTGCCAGCAGGCAGACGGCCCGACAGACCTTGGACGAGCAGTACTTC	CASRQTARQTLDEQYF	.	TRBV11-2	TRBJ2-7	.
TGTGCCAGCTCCCCCACAGGGGCTGGGGCCAACGTCCTGACTTTC	CASSPTGAGANVLTF	TRBD1	TRBV25-1	TRBJ2-6	.
TGTGCCAGCAGCCGGACTAGCGGGGGGTACGAGCAGTACTTC	CASSRTSGGYEQYF	TRBD2	TRBV6-6	TRBJ2-7	.
TGTGCCAGCAGTTTGAGACGGGACTTCTATGGCTACACCTTC	CASSLRRDFYGYTF	.	TRBV27	TRBJ1-2	.
TGTGCCAGCAGGCCGGACTCCAAAGGGTCTGGAAACACCATATATTTT	CASRPDSKGSGNTIYF	.	TRBV27	TRBJ1-3	few
TGTGCCAGTAGTATAATCGGACAGGGAGACGGCTACACCTTC	CASSIIGQGDGYTF	TRBD1	TRBV19	TRBJ1-2	.
TGCAGTGCGGAGAGGAACACTGAAGCTTTCTTT	CSAERNTEAFF	.	TRBV20-1	TRBJ1-1	.
TGTGCCAGCAGTGATTCCCTTCAATTAGCCGCAAATTCACCCCTCCACTTT	CASSDSLQLAANSPLHF	.	TRBV25-1	TRBJ1-6	.
TGTGCCAGCAGCTTGGTACCCACAGATTCACCCCTCCACTTT	CASSLVPTDSPLHF	.	TRBV5-5	TRBJ1-6	.
TGTGCCAGCAGCGCGCCGGGTCACTATGGCTACACCTTC	CASSAPGHYGYTF	.	TRBV9	TRBJ1-2	.
TGTGCCAGTAGTATCGGGACACCCTTATCCTACACCTTC	CASSIGTPLSYTF	.	TRBV19	TRBJ1-2	.
TGTGCCATCAGTGGGACTAGCGGGGGCGGGGAGCTGTTTTTT	CAISGTSGGGELFF	TRBD2	TRBV10-3	TRBJ2-2	.
TGTGCCAGCAGCTTGCTCCCAGGGGTCGGGGCCAACGTCCTGACTTTC	CASSLLPGVGANVLTF	.	TRBV5-4	TRBJ2-6	.
TGTGCCAGTATCCCACAGGGGGCCAAAAACATTCAGTACTTC	CASIPQGAKNIQYF	TRBD1	TRBV19	TRBJ2-4	.
TGTGCCAGCAGTTTATTCCCCGGGATCAATTATCAAGAGACCCAGTACTTC	CASSLFPGINYQETQYF	.	TRBV25-1	TRBJ2-5	.
TGTGCCAGCGTCAGGGGGCGTGAGACTGAAGCTTTCTTT	CASVRGRETEAFF	TRBD1	TRBV19	TRBJ1-1	.
TGTGCCAGTAGTACCCCGGGGGGCCGGGACTATGGCTACACCTTC	CASSTPGGRDYGYTF	.	TRBV19	TRBJ1-2	.
TGTGCCAGCAGCCCAAATGACCGGGGGGCGGGCGGCCACGAGCAGTACTTC	CASSPNDRGAGGHEQYF	.	TRBV7-3	TRBJ2-7	.
TGTGCCAGCAGTGGTCAAGCAATTGAAGCTTTCTTT	CASSGQAIEAFF	.	TRBV2	TRBJ1-1	.
TGTGCCAGCAGCTTGTCGTCCTACGAGCAGTACTTC	CASSLSSYEQYF	.	TRBV7-2	TRBJ2-7	.
TGTGCCTGGAGTGACGCGGATACGCAGTATTTT	CAWSDADTQYF	.	TRBV30	TRBJ2-3	.
TGCAGCGTTGATCGGCGGGGGAGCACAGATACGCAGTATTTT	CSVDRRGSTDTQYF	TRBD2	TRBV29-1	TRBJ2-3	.
TGCGCCAGCATCGAAGGGACTAGCGGGGTCAATGAGCAGTTCTTC	CASIEGTSGVNEQFF	TRBD2	TRBV5-1	TRBJ2-1	.
TGTGCTAGCAGCTTAGAAGCGCTCCCTGGAAACACCATATATTTT	CASSLEALPGNTIYF	.	TRBV7-7	TRBJ1-3	few
TGTGCCAGCTCCACCCCGGGGACAGATACGCAGTATTTT	CASSTPGTDTQYF	.	TRBV18	TRBJ2-3	.
TGTGCCAGCAGCGCTGGGACAGGGTTCAATGAGCAGTTCTTC	CASSAGTGFNEQFF	TRBD1	TRBV7-2	TRBJ2-1	once
TGTGCCAGTAGAGTGGACAGGGACCAGCCCCAGCATTTT	CASRVDRDQPQHF	TRBD1	TRBV19	TRBJ1-5	once
TGTGCCAACTCACAGGGGGATATAAGAAAACAAGAGACCCAGTACTTC	CANSQGDIRKQETQYF	TRBD1	TRBV5-8	TRBJ2-5	.
TGTGCCAGTGACAGGCTCTCTGGGGCCAACGTCCTGACTTTC	CASDRLSGANVLTF	.	TRBV5-6	TRBJ2-6	.
TGTGCCAGCACGACAGCGTATAATTCCCCCCTCCACTTT	CASTTAYNSPLHF	.	TRBV6-1	TRBJ1-6	.
TGTGCCAGTAGGAAGAAGACAGGGGTAGAGACCCAGTACTTC	CASRKKTGVETQYF	TRBD1	TRBV19	TRBJ2-5	once
TGTGCCAGCAGTTTCGGTCAGGGCTGGAATGGCTACACCTTC	CASSFGQGWNGYTF	.	TRBV6-6	TRBJ1-2	.
TGTGCCAGTAGTATAGGGGTGCGGGGTTTCCACACAGATACGCAGTATTTT	CASSIGVRGFHTDTQYF	.	TRBV19	TRBJ2-3	once
TGTGCCAGCAGCTTAGCACCGGGGTCGAACACCGGGGAGCTGTTTTTT	CASSLAPGSNTGELFF	.	TRBV7-6	TRBJ2-2	few
TGTGCCAGCAGCTTAGACCCCCAGGGCGACACTGAAGCTTTCTTT	CASSLDPQGDTEAFF	.	TRBV7-2	TRBJ1-1	.
TGTGCCAGCAGTGAAAATGGGGGACAGGTCAATCAGCCCCAGCATTTT	CASSENGGQVNQPQHF	TRBD1	TRBV2	TRBJ1-5	.
TGTGCCAGCAGCCCCCTCTCTAGACAGGACACTGAAGCTTTCTTT	CASSPLSRQDTEAFF	.	TRBV6-9	TRBJ1-1	.
TGTGCCAGCAGCAAAGAGGGAAGCTCCTATAATTCACCCCTCCACTTT	CASSKEGSSYNSPLHF	.	TRBV7-3	TRBJ1-6	.
TGTGCCACCAGCAGAGGGTTGACGGGGACTAACTATGGCTACACCTTC	CATSRGLTGTNYGYTF	.	TRBV15	TRBJ1-2	.
TGTGCCAGCAGTTTACAGGGGGCGTGGAACACTGAAGCTTTCTTT	CASSLQGAWNTEAFF	TRBD1	TRBV27	TRBJ1-1	.
TGTGCCAGCAGCTTGGGCAGGGCGCAAGAGACCCAGTACTTC	CASSLGRAQETQYF	.	TRBV7-3	TRBJ2-5	once
TGTGCCAGCAGTTACCGGACACTATCCTACAATGAGCAGTTCTTC	CASSYRTLSYNEQFF	.	TRBV6-5	TRBJ2-1	once
TGTGCCAGTAGTCAGGGAACTTCGAACTATGGCTACACCTTC	CASSQGTSNYGYTF	.	TRBV19	TRBJ1-2	.
TGTGCCAGCAGCTTATCGGGGGGCGCTGGCTATGGCTACACCTTC	CASSLSGGAGYGYTF	.	TRBV7-8	TRBJ1-2	once
TGTGCCAGCAGCTCCTACCCAGCTAGCGGGGGATCAGATACGCAGTATTTT	CASSSYPASGGSDTQYF	TRBD2	TRBV13	TRBJ2-3	.
TGTGCCAGCAGACTGACAGGGGCAGATACGCAGTATTTT	CASRLTGADTQYF	TRBD1	TRBV6-1	TRBJ2-3	.
TGTGCCAGCAGTGAAGACAGGGGGGGTACAGAGACCCAGTACTTC	CASSEDRGGTETQYF	.	TRBV6-1	TRBJ2-5	.
TGTGCCAGCAGCCTTTCTGGGACACACTATGGCTACACCTTC	CASSLSGTHYGYTF	.	TRBV14	TRBJ1-2	.
TGTGCCAGCAGTTTAGCGGGGGGGGCCTGGACCCAGTACTTC	CASSLAGGAWTQYF	TRBD2	TRBV27	TRBJ2-5	.
TGTGCCAGCAGCTCTACTGGAAACACCATATATTTT	CASSSTGNTIYF	.	TRBV7-2	TRBJ1-3	.
TGTGCCATCAGTGAGCAGGGTAAAGTGACCGGGGAGCTGTTTTTT	CAISEQGKVTGELFF	.	TRBV10-3	TRBJ2-2	.